A selection of T cell receptor beta chains follows, all from one sample in a study of regulatory T cells in long-lasting Graves disease. TCRdb re-derived calls from the multiplex PCR reads in MiXCR, one entry per CDR3 protein. The sample lists more than 350,000 distinct CDR3 sequences; under 25% were seen once. Sequencing was performed on peripheral blood mononuclear cells (PBMCs), taken when the disease was refractory, from a patient treated with antithyroid drugs. The receptor source for this set is a female donor with Graves disease. Both conserved end residues are part of each CDR3. A D gene is named only where the DNA matches it firmly. Expanded clones get a size class; other rows say once, few or many, or leave the size out.

>few|TRBV29-1|.|TRBJ2-7
CSVEVGGVEQYF
TGCAGCGTTGAAGTCGGCGGGGTTGAGCAGTACTTC
>.|TRBV5-1|TRBD2|TRBJ2-1
CASSTDLAGVGNEQFF
TGCGCCAGCAGCACGGACCTAGCGGGAGTGGGTAATGAGCAGTTCTTC
>.|TRBV29-1|TRBD2|TRBJ2-1
CSVEDPRAGEVNEQFF
TGCAGCGTTGAAGATCCCCGAGCGGGAGAGGTAAATGAGCAGTTCTTC
>few|TRBV14|.|TRBJ1-6
CASSRAGFSPLHF
TGTGCCAGCAGCCGAGCAGGGTTTTCACCCCTCCACTTT
>once|TRBV4-1|.|TRBJ1-5
CASSPRGPTAQPQHF
TGCGCCAGCAGCCCCCGGGGACCAACGGCCCAGCCCCAGCATTTT
>many|TRBV6-1|.|TRBJ1-6
CASPNSPLHF
TGTGCCAGCCCCAATTCACCCCTCCACTTT
>many|TRBV29-1|TRBD1|TRBJ2-5
CSVERQGARETQYF
TGCAGCGTTGAACGGCAGGGGGCCCGCGAGACCCAGTACTTC
>many|TRBV27|TRBD2|TRBJ2-5
CASSKVSGSTQETQYF
TGTGCCAGCAGTAAGGTTAGCGGGAGCACTCAAGAGACCCAGTACTTC
>.|TRBV20-1|.|TRBJ2-7
CSDKPRPNEQYF
TGCAGTGACAAGCCACGCCCGAACGAGCAGTACTTC
>.|TRBV7-8|TRBD2|TRBJ2-1
CASSGEGQLAGKQFF
TGTGCCAGCAGCGGAGAGGGGCAGCTAGCGGGAAAGCAGTTCTTC
>many|TRBV29-1|.|TRBJ1-2
CSVDRFGDGYTF
TGCAGCGTTGATAGGTTCGGCGATGGCTACACCTTC
>many|TRBV28|TRBD2|TRBJ2-7
CAIPGTSGTPPIYEQYF
TGTGCCATTCCCGGGACTAGCGGGACGCCTCCTATCTACGAGCAGTACTTC
>.|TRBV24-1|.|TRBJ2-1
CATSSPGTDEQFF
TGTGCCACCAGTTCACCCGGGACCGATGAGCAGTTCTTC
>few|TRBV24-1|.|TRBJ2-3
CATGRGSTDTQYF
TGTGCCACCGGACGGGGGAGCACAGATACGCAGTATTTT
>many|TRBV6-1|.|TRBJ2-5
CASSTPTTRPQETQYF
TGTGCCAGCAGCACGCCTACGACAAGACCCCAAGAGACCCAGTACTTC
>many|TRBV6-5|TRBD1|TRBJ1-1
CASSYSNKGANTEAFF
TGTGCCAGCAGTTACTCGAATAAGGGGGCAAACACTGAAGCTTTCTTT
>many|TRBV4-1|TRBD2|TRBJ2-7
CASSQPTRGGEQYF
TGCGCCAGCAGCCAACCGACTCGGGGGGGGGAGCAGTACTTC
>many|TRBV6-2/TRBV6-3|TRBD2|TRBJ2-7
CASSSRPRGGYEQYF
TGTGCCAGCAGTTCACGACCGCGCGGGGGCTACGAGCAGTACTTC
>many|TRBV28|.|TRBJ1-2
CASSFPWTEYYGYTF
TGTGCCAGCAGTTTCCCCTGGACGGAGTACTATGGCTACACCTTC
>.|TRBV29-1|.|TRBJ2-3
CSVEEVGGLTDTQYF
TGCAGCGTTGAAGAGGTGGGGGGACTCACAGATACGCAGTATTTT
>.|TRBV20-1|.|TRBJ2-4
CSAKLKGQIKNIQYF
TGCAGTGCCAAATTGAAGGGGCAGATAAAAAACATTCAGTACTTC
>.|TRBV29-1|.|TRBJ2-1
CSVEFGLVDEQFF
TGCAGCGTTGAATTTGGCCTAGTAGATGAGCAGTTCTTC
>many|TRBV7-2|.|TRBJ1-1
CASSPLGVVTEAFF
TGTGCCAGCAGCCCTTTAGGGGTAGTCACTGAAGCTTTCTTT
>.|TRBV11-3|TRBD2|TRBJ2-7
CASSLGLAGSDEQYF
TGTGCCAGCAGCTTAGGACTAGCGGGCAGCGACGAGCAGTACTTC
>few|TRBV3-1|.|TRBJ2-7
CASSSDTSWEQYF
TGTGCCAGCAGCTCCGACACCTCCTGGGAGCAGTACTTC
>.|TRBV6-2/TRBV6-3|TRBD2|TRBJ2-2
CASSYPAGTSTTGELFF
TGTGCCAGCAGTTACCCTGCCGGGACTAGCACCACCGGGGAGCTGTTTTTT
>many|TRBV28|TRBD2|TRBJ2-7
CASSLSSGTYEQYF
TGTGCCAGCAGTTTATCTAGCGGCACCTACGAGCAGTACTTC
>.|TRBV7-2|TRBD1|TRBJ2-7
CASSRQGVTDEQYF
TGTGCCAGCAGCCGACAGGGGGTAACCGACGAGCAGTACTTC
>few|TRBV7-3|.|TRBJ1-1
CASSSSAIGLVGPTEAFF
TGTGCCAGCAGCTCCTCGGCGATAGGGCTTGTAGGGCCAACTGAAGCTTTCTTT
>many|TRBV10-2|.|TRBJ1-1
CASSSGGATEAFF
TGCGCCAGCAGTTCAGGCGGCGCCACTGAAGCTTTCTTT
>many|TRBV28|.|TRBJ2-7
CASSPRDGDSYEQYF
TGTGCCAGCAGTCCACGGGACGGTGACTCCTACGAGCAGTACTTC
>few|TRBV28|.|TRBJ2-3
CASSPQALGQRTQYF
TGTGCCAGCAGTCCGCAGGCCTTAGGGCAGCGGACGCAGTATTTT
>.|TRBV6-1|.|TRBJ1-2
CASRDRAVYGYTF
TGTGCCAGCAGGGACCGGGCGGTCTATGGCTACACCTTC
>many|TRBV27|.|TRBJ2-7
CASSPPGPYPGEQYF
TGTGCCAGCAGTCCGCCGGGACCATACCCGGGTGAGCAGTACTTC
>many|TRBV2|TRBD2|TRBJ2-5
CASSFRGGEETQYF
TGTGCCAGCAGCTTTCGTGGGGGGGAAGAGACCCAGTACTTC
>many|TRBV18|.|TRBJ1-1
CASSPSGQRAFF
TGTGCCAGCTCACCAAGCGGACAGAGAGCTTTCTTT
>many|TRBV2|.|TRBJ2-7
CASSDGGRYEQYF
TGTGCCAGCAGTGATGGGGGAAGGTACGAGCAGTACTTC
>.|TRBV28|TRBD2|TRBJ2-4
CASSLGLAGVDIQYF
TGTGCCAGCAGTTTGGGACTAGCGGGCGTGGACATTCAGTACTTC
>many|TRBV5-5|TRBD1|TRBJ1-2
CASSLGGTDRVGYTF
TGTGCCAGCAGCTTGGGGGGCACGGACAGGGTTGGCTACACCTTC
>.|TRBV11-1|.|TRBJ2-7
CASSPTSDYEQYF
TGTGCCAGCAGCCCTACCTCCGACTACGAGCAGTACTTC